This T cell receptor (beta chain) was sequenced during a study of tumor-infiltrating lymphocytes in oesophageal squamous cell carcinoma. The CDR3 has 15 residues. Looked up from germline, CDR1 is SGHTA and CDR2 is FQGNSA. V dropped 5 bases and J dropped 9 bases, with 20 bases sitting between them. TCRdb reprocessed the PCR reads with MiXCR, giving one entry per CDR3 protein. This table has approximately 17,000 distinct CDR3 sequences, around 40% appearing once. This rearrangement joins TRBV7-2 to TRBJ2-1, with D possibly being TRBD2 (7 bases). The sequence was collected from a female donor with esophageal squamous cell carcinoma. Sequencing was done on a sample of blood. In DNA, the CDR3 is TGTGCCAGCAGCCCCTTCGAGGGGGGGCGGAGTGAGCAGTTCTTC. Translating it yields CASSPFEGGRSEQFF. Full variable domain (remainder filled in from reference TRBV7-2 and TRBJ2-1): GAGVSQSPSNKVTEKGKDVELRCDPISGHTALYWYRQSLGQGLEFLIYFQGNSAPDKSGLPSDRFSAERTGGSVSTLTIQRTQQEDSAVYLCASSPFEGGRSEQFFGPGTRLTVL.